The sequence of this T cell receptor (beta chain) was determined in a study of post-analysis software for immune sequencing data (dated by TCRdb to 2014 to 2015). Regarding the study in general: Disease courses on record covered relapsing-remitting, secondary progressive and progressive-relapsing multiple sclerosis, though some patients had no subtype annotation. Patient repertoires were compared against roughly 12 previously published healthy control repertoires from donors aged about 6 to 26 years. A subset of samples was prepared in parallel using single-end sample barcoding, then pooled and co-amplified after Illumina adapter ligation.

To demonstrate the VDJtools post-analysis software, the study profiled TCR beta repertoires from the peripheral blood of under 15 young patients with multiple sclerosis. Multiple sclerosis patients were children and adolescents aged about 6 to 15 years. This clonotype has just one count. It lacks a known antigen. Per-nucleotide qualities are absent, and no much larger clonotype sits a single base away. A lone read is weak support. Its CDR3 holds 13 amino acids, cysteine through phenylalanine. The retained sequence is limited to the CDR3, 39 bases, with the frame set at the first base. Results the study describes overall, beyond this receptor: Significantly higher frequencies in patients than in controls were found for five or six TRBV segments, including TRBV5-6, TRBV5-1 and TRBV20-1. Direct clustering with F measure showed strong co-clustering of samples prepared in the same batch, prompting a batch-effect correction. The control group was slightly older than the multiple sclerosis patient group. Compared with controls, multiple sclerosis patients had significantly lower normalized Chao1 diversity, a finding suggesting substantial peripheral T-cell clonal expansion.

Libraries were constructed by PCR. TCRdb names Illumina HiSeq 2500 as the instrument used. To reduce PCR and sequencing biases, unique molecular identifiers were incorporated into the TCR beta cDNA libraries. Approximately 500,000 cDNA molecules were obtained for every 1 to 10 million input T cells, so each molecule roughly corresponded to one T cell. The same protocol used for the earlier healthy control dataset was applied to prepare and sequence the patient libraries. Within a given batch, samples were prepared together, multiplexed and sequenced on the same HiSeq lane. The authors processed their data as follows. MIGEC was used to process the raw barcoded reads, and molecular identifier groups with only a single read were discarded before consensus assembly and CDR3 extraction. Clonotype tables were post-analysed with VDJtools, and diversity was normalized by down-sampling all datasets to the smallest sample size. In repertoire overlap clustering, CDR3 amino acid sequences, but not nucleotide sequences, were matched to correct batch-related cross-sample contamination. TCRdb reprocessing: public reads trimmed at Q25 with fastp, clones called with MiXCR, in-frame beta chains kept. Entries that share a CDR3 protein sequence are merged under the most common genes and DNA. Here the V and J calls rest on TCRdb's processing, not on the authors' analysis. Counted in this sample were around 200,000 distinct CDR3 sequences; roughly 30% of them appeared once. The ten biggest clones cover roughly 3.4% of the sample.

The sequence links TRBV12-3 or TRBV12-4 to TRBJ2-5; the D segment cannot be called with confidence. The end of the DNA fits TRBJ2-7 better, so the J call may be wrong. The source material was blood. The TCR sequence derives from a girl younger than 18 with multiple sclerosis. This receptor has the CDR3 CASSLVRWGEQYF. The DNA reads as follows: TGTGCCAGCAGTTTAGTACGTTGGGGCGAGCAGTACTTC.